The rows below give T cell receptor beta chains drawn from one sample of a study of beta chain features in type 1 diabetes. TCRdb's table, derived via immunoSEQ multiplex PCR, lists solely in-frame clones and lacks some. The data show hundreds of thousands of clones, roughly 12% seen once. The source material was naive CD4+ T cells from blood. All receptors come from a young man in good health. CDR3s include the opening cysteine and the closing phenylalanine or tryptophan. Each record gives: J gene, D gene, clone size, V gene, CDR3 DNA, CDR3 protein. A D gene is named only where the DNA matches it firmly. Only part of the rows carry a size: once, few, many, or a class if the clone is expanded.

j_call: TRBJ1-1; d_call: .; clone_size: .; v_call: TRBV9; cdr3_nt: TGTGCCAGCAGCGAGGGGGAGGGTCTGGGCACTGAAGCTTTCTTT; cdr3_aa: CASSEGEGLGTEAFF
j_call: TRBJ2-7; d_call: TRBD2; clone_size: .; v_call: TRBV5-4; cdr3_nt: TGTGCCAGCAGCTTGGCGGCGGGAGACCAGTACGAGCAGTACTTC; cdr3_aa: CASSLAAGDQYEQYF
j_call: TRBJ2-3; d_call: TRBD2; clone_size: .; v_call: TRBV5-4; cdr3_nt: TGTGCCAGCAGCCACGATCTAGCGGGTACAGATACGCAGTATTTT; cdr3_aa: CASSHDLAGTDTQYF
j_call: TRBJ1-5; d_call: .; clone_size: few; v_call: TRBV4-2; cdr3_nt: TGTGCCAGCAGCCACCCAGGGAATCAGCCCCAGCATTTT; cdr3_aa: CASSHPGNQPQHF
j_call: TRBJ2-1; d_call: TRBD2; clone_size: .; v_call: TRBV5-1; cdr3_nt: TGCGCCAGCAGCGGGGGACTAGCGGAATACAATGAGCAGTTCTTC; cdr3_aa: CASSGGLAEYNEQFF
j_call: TRBJ1-1; d_call: .; clone_size: few; v_call: TRBV12-5; cdr3_nt: TGTGCTAGTGGTGGCACATGGAGGGACCGGGGTAAACAGGCTTTCTTT; cdr3_aa: CASGGTWRDRGKQAFF
j_call: TRBJ1-2; d_call: .; clone_size: few; v_call: TRBV29-1; cdr3_nt: TGCAGCGTTGCGGCTAACTATGGCTACACCTTC; cdr3_aa: CSVAANYGYTF
j_call: TRBJ2-7; d_call: .; clone_size: few; v_call: TRBV18; cdr3_nt: TGTGCCAGCTCACCCACTAACTACGAGCAGTACTTC; cdr3_aa: CASSPTNYEQYF
j_call: TRBJ1-1; d_call: .; clone_size: .; v_call: TRBV5-4; cdr3_nt: TGTGCCAGCAGCCTAGGGACAACGAACACTGAAGCTTTCTTT; cdr3_aa: CASSLGTTNTEAFF
j_call: TRBJ1-5; d_call: .; clone_size: .; v_call: TRBV7-8; cdr3_nt: TGTGCCAGCAGGGCCGGGAGAGGGAGTAGGTTGGGCAATCAGCCCCAGCATTTT; cdr3_aa: CASRAGRGSRLGNQPQHF
j_call: TRBJ2-5; d_call: TRBD2; clone_size: .; v_call: TRBV7-2; cdr3_nt: TGTGCCAGCAAGAATAGCGGGGGACAAGAGACCCAGTACTTC; cdr3_aa: CASKNSGGQETQYF
j_call: TRBJ1-2; d_call: .; clone_size: .; v_call: TRBV5-4; cdr3_nt: TGTGCCAGCAGCCACTTGGACAGTGAGGCCTATGGCTACACCTTC; cdr3_aa: CASSHLDSEAYGYTF
j_call: TRBJ2-3; d_call: TRBD2; clone_size: few; v_call: TRBV9; cdr3_nt: TGTGCCAGCAGCGTAGACCTCTCTAGCGGGGGGCCTGGCACAGATACGCAGTATTTT; cdr3_aa: CASSVDLSSGGPGTDTQYF
j_call: TRBJ2-7; d_call: .; clone_size: .; v_call: TRBV28; cdr3_nt: TGTGCCAGCAGCACCACTAGTCCCCACGAGCAGTACTTC; cdr3_aa: CASSTTSPHEQYF
j_call: TRBJ2-1; d_call: TRBD2; clone_size: .; v_call: TRBV9; cdr3_nt: TGTGCCAGCAGCGTGGGACTAGCCTACAATGAGCAGTTCTTC; cdr3_aa: CASSVGLAYNEQFF
j_call: TRBJ2-7; d_call: .; clone_size: few; v_call: TRBV6-6; cdr3_nt: TGTGCCAGCAGTTACACCAATCCGGGACTGAACTACGAGCAGTACTTC; cdr3_aa: CASSYTNPGLNYEQYF
j_call: TRBJ2-7; d_call: .; clone_size: .; v_call: TRBV20-1; cdr3_nt: TGCAGTGCTACCGGGAACGAGCAGTACTTC; cdr3_aa: CSATGNEQYF
j_call: TRBJ1-1; d_call: .; clone_size: .; v_call: TRBV19; cdr3_nt: TGTGCCAGTAGTAACGCTCGGGACACTGAAGCTTTCTTT; cdr3_aa: CASSNARDTEAFF
j_call: TRBJ1-2; d_call: TRBD1; clone_size: .; v_call: TRBV7-2; cdr3_nt: TGTGCCAGCAGCTACGACAGGGTTAACTATGGCTACACCTTC; cdr3_aa: CASSYDRVNYGYTF
j_call: TRBJ2-7; d_call: .; clone_size: .; v_call: TRBV27; cdr3_nt: TGTGCCAGCAGTCTAACTCGACAGCGTACCTACGAGCAGTACTTC; cdr3_aa: CASSLTRQRTYEQYF
j_call: TRBJ1-4; d_call: .; clone_size: few; v_call: TRBV7-2; cdr3_nt: TGTGCCAGCAGCTTGACAGGAACTGCAACTAATGAAAAACTGTTTTTT; cdr3_aa: CASSLTGTATNEKLFF
j_call: TRBJ2-1; d_call: .; clone_size: few; v_call: TRBV6-6; cdr3_nt: TGTGCCAGCAGCCCCTTTCGAGGGTGGGATGAGCAGTTCTTC; cdr3_aa: CASSPFRGWDEQFF
j_call: TRBJ2-3; d_call: .; clone_size: .; v_call: TRBV27; cdr3_nt: TGTGCCAGCAGTTTATCTGGGACAACCACAGATACGCAGTATTTT; cdr3_aa: CASSLSGTTTDTQYF
j_call: TRBJ2-3; d_call: TRBD2; clone_size: .; v_call: TRBV18; cdr3_nt: TGTGCCAGCTCACCTCGGGGGGGCCGAGATACGCAGTATTTT; cdr3_aa: CASSPRGGRDTQYF
j_call: TRBJ2-1; d_call: .; clone_size: .; v_call: TRBV30; cdr3_nt: TGTGCCTGGAGTGTATCACTCAACAGGAAAATTAGCTCCTACAATGAGCAGTTCTTC; cdr3_aa: CAWSVSLNRKISSYNEQFF
j_call: TRBJ2-3; d_call: .; clone_size: .; v_call: TRBV7-9; cdr3_nt: TGTGCCAGCAGCTTATCAGGGATTAGCACAGATACGCAGTATTTT; cdr3_aa: CASSLSGISTDTQYF
j_call: TRBJ2-5; d_call: .; clone_size: .; v_call: TRBV11-2; cdr3_nt: TGTGCCAGCAGCCACCCAATAAGACAGCGCCGGGAGACCCAGTACTTC; cdr3_aa: CASSHPIRQRRETQYF
j_call: TRBJ2-3; d_call: TRBD2; clone_size: few; v_call: TRBV7-7; cdr3_nt: TGTGCTAGCAGCCCTCGGACTAGCGGGTTCGCAGATACGCAGTATTTT; cdr3_aa: CASSPRTSGFADTQYF
j_call: TRBJ1-5; d_call: TRBD1; clone_size: .; v_call: TRBV7-8; cdr3_nt: TGTGCCAGCAGCTATGACAGGGGAGTCGATCAGCCCCAGCATTTT; cdr3_aa: CASSYDRGVDQPQHF
j_call: TRBJ2-5; d_call: .; clone_size: .; v_call: TRBV5-4; cdr3_nt: TGTGCCAGCAGCTTGGACTTTCAAGAGACCCAGTACTTC; cdr3_aa: CASSLDFQETQYF
j_call: TRBJ1-5; d_call: .; clone_size: .; v_call: TRBV7-9; cdr3_nt: TGTGCCAGCAGCCCCGGGGGGGGAGGCAATCAGCCCCAGCATTTT; cdr3_aa: CASSPGGGGNQPQHF
j_call: TRBJ2-5; d_call: .; clone_size: few; v_call: TRBV28; cdr3_nt: TGTGCCAGCAGTTTATTGTGGCAGGGAGAGACCCAGTACTTC; cdr3_aa: CASSLLWQGETQYF
j_call: TRBJ2-7; d_call: .; clone_size: few; v_call: TRBV25-1; cdr3_nt: TGTGCCAGCAGTAAACAGGACTACGAGCAGTACTTC; cdr3_aa: CASSKQDYEQYF
j_call: TRBJ1-2; d_call: .; clone_size: few; v_call: TRBV30; cdr3_nt: TGTGCCTGGAGTACAGGCCATGGCTACACCTTC; cdr3_aa: CAWSTGHGYTF
j_call: TRBJ1-2; d_call: TRBD1; clone_size: few; v_call: TRBV7-2; cdr3_nt: TGTGCCAGCAGCCGAACGGGACAGGACTATGGCTACACCTTC; cdr3_aa: CASSRTGQDYGYTF
j_call: TRBJ1-1; d_call: .; clone_size: few; v_call: TRBV18; cdr3_nt: TGTGCCAGCTCACCCGCCGCCAGGAACACTGAAGCTTTCTTT; cdr3_aa: CASSPAARNTEAFF